These T cell receptor beta chains were read from a single sample in a study of TIL therapy for anti-PD-1-resistant metastatic lung cancer. Profiling relied on immunoSEQ multiplex PCR, and the TCRdb table lists in-frame clones only, not all of them. The table lists more than 45,000 clones, roughly 84% of them singletons. Material: blood, obtained at baseline. The receptors were sampled from a person between 25 and 79 years old with non-small cell lung cancer. The CDR3 runs from the conserved cysteine through the conserved F or W. Each record gives: D gene, clone size, J gene, CDR3 length, V gene, CDR3 protein, CDR3 DNA. The D gene is left open where the match is weak. Size tells how often a clone was seen (once, few, many) or the class of an expanded clone, and some rows leave it out.

>-|-|TRBJ1-5|13|TRBV19
CASRRTAGEPQHF
TGTGCCAGTAGAAGGACGGCCGGGGAGCCCCAGCATTTT
>-|once|TRBJ1-1|16|TRBV10-1
CASSESTGTGAKEAFF
TGCGCCAGCAGTGAGTCGACAGGTACGGGGGCTAAAGAAGCTTTCTTT
>-|-|TRBJ2-1|16|TRBV5-1
CASRDRQEAFYNEQFF
TGCGCCAGCAGAGACCGGCAGGAGGCCTTCTACAATGAGCAGTTCTTC
>-|-|TRBJ1-5|17|TRBV27
CASSSTGQFQHNQPQHF
TGTGCCAGCAGTTCCACAGGGCAGTTCCAGCACAATCAGCCCCAGCATTTT
>TRBD1|-|TRBJ1-2|15|TRBV7-2
CASSLKAGGNYGYTF
TGTGCCAGCAGCTTAAAGGCAGGGGGCAACTATGGCTACACCTTC
>-|-|TRBJ1-4|12|TRBV6-1
CASSEAGEKLFF
TGTGCCAGCAGTGAAGCAGGAGAAAAACTGTTTTTT
>TRBD1|few|TRBJ1-5|16|TRBV24-1
CATSESGTGGNQPQHF
TGTGCCACCAGTGAGTCCGGGACAGGTGGCAATCAGCCCCAGCATTTT
>-|once|TRBJ2-7|13|TRBV30
CAWSSGTALEQYF
TGTGCCTGGTCCTCCGGGACTGCTCTTGAGCAGTACTTC
>-|-|TRBJ1-1|12|TRBV28
CASSLGRSQAFF
TGTGCCAGCAGTTTAGGGCGGAGTCAAGCTTTCTTT
>TRBD1|-|TRBJ2-1|14|TRBV9
CASSVGQAYNEQFF
TGTGCCAGCAGCGTCGGACAGGCCTACAATGAGCAGTTCTTC
>-|-|TRBJ2-3|14|TRBV19
CASSIIGGTDTQYF
TGTGCCAGTAGTATAATTGGGGGCACAGATACGCAGTATTTT
>TRBD2|-|TRBJ2-3|15|TRBV5-4
CASSLVTGGRDTQYF
TGTGCCAGCAGCTTGGTAACGGGAGGGCGCGATACGCAGTATTTT
>-|-|TRBJ1-1|13|TRBV6-6
CASSLVLNTEAFF
TGTGCCAGCAGCCTCGTACTGAACACTGAAGCTTTCTTT
>-|-|TRBJ2-1|15|TRBV5-1
CASSLNVGGGHEQFF
TGCGCCAGCAGCTTGAATGTGGGAGGGGGCCATGAGCAGTTCTTC
>-|once|TRBJ2-7|14|TRBV6-5
CASRQTIPWGEQYF
TGTGCCAGCAGACAAACGATCCCATGGGGAGAGCAGTACTTC
>TRBD2|-|TRBJ2-5|15|TRBV5-1
CASSDPGTSGETQYF
TGCGCCAGCAGCGACCCCGGGACTAGCGGAGAGACCCAGTACTTC
>TRBD2|-|TRBJ2-7|14|TRBV3-1/TRBV3-2
CASSPTSGGTPPYF
TGTGCCAGCAGCCCCACTAGCGGGGGGACCCCTCCGTACTTC
>TRBD2|-|TRBJ2-1|14|TRBV4-1
CASSPGPGGYEQFF
TGCGCCAGCAGCCCGGGTCCCGGGGGGTATGAGCAGTTCTTC
>TRBD1|-|TRBJ1-3|18|TRBV24-1
CATSDSGTGRFSGNTIYF
TGTGCCACCAGTGATTCGGGGACAGGCCGGTTTTCGGGAAACACCATATATTTT
>TRBD1|-|TRBJ1-5|18|TRBV6-2/TRBV6-3
CASSSPGTAYYSNQPQHF
TGTGCCAGCAGTTCCCCCGGGACAGCTTACTATAGCAATCAGCCCCAGCATTTT
>TRBD1|-|TRBJ1-2|15|TRBV24-1
CATRGTGEANYGYTF
TGTGCCACCAGGGGAACAGGGGAAGCTAACTATGGCTACACCTTC
>-|once|TRBJ2-6|15|TRBV6-7
CASSLRGSGANVLTF
TGTGCCAGCAGCCTGCGGGGCTCTGGGGCCAACGTCCTGACTTTC
>TRBD1|-|TRBJ2-2|14|TRBV5-1
CASSPGQGPGELFF
TGCGCCAGCAGTCCGGGACAGGGGCCCGGGGAGCTGTTTTTT
>-|-|TRBJ1-1|11|TRBV21-1
CASTPKEGAFF
TGTGCCAGCACACCAAAGGAGGGAGCTTTCTTT
>-|-|TRBJ1-2|12|TRBV5-6
CASSLNEDGYTF
TGTGCCAGCAGCTTGAACGAGGACGGCTACACCTTC
>TRBD2|-|TRBJ2-2|14|TRBV27
CASSLGLAAGELFF
TGTGCCAGCAGTTTGGGACTAGCGGCTGGGGAGCTGTTTTTT
>TRBD1|few|TRBJ1-5|16|TRBV7-8
CASSLRQGKSNQPQHF
TGTGCCAGCAGCTTAAGACAGGGGAAGAGCAATCAGCCCCAGCATTTT
>-|-|TRBJ1-2|13|TRBV27
CASKTGEYYGYTF
TGTGCCAGTAAGACGGGGGAATACTATGGCTACACCTTC
>-|-|TRBJ2-2|14|TRBV9
CASSRLVQTGELFF
TGTGCCAGCAGCCGCCTTGTACAGACCGGGGAGCTGTTTTTT
>TRBD1|-|TRBJ2-1|14|TRBV6-5
CASSPGQGGNEQFF
TGTGCCAGCAGTCCGGGACAGGGGGGTAATGAGCAGTTCTTC
>TRBD1|-|TRBJ1-1|15|TRBV5-1
CASSLAVPGQGGAFF
TGCGCCAGCAGCTTGGCCGTCCCGGGACAGGGAGGAGCTTTCTTT
>-|-|TRBJ2-3|15|TRBV6-5
CASSYSRTSTDTQYF
TGTGCCAGCAGTTACTCGAGGACTTCCACAGATACGCAGTATTTT
>TRBD2|-|TRBJ2-7|15|TRBV5-1
CASSASGAQTYEQYF
TGCGCCAGCAGCGCTAGCGGGGCGCAAACCTACGAGCAGTACTTC
>-|once|TRBJ1-3|15|TRBV27
CASSLLKAPGNTIYF
TGTGCCAGCAGTCTGCTAAAAGCCCCTGGAAACACCATATATTTT
>-|-|TRBJ1-4|14|TRBV27
CASSRVQGNEKLFF
TGTGCCAGCAGCCGGGTCCAAGGGAATGAAAAACTGTTTTTT
>-|-|TRBJ2-1|14|TRBV24-1
CATSGRRWGDEQFF
TGTGCCACCAGTGGACGCAGGTGGGGAGATGAGCAGTTCTTC
>-|once|TRBJ1-3|14|TRBV7-3
CASSEGNSGNTIYF
TGTGCCAGCAGCGAGGGGAACTCTGGAAACACCATATATTTT